Detailed here is one T cell receptor beta chain. Its target is unknown. The source of the sample is a study of T cell repertoires in cytomegalovirus infection. Study background: Signatures in public TCR beta sequences pointed to both CMV infection and matching HLA type. Study outcomes and limitations: HLA-C-restricted CMV clonotypes gave the most frequent clonotype in two of eight donors. Totalled public TCR beta family frequency picked out people who carried CMV plus the relevant HLA.

From germline, CDR1 is LNHDA and CDR2 SQIVND (reference sequence). Trimming shortened V by 0 bases and J by 1 base, and 4 bases separated the two germline ends. This CDR3 region has 14 residues. TCRdb reanalysed the reads using MiXCR and keeps one entry per CDR3 protein. The sample includes hundreds of thousands of distinct CDR3 sequences, 40% to 50% of them seen just once. The TCR sequence derives from a human donor in good health (CMV status not recorded). Some clones in this sample may be carry-over from other donors' samples. The chain uses TRBV19 and TRBJ2-1; D gene ambiguous. Sequencing was performed on cultured PBMCs, taken from culture after CMV antigen stimulation. The CDR3 DNA sequence: TGTGCCAGTAGTATAGAATCTTCCTACAATGAGCAGTTCTTC. Translating gives CASSIESSYNEQFF.